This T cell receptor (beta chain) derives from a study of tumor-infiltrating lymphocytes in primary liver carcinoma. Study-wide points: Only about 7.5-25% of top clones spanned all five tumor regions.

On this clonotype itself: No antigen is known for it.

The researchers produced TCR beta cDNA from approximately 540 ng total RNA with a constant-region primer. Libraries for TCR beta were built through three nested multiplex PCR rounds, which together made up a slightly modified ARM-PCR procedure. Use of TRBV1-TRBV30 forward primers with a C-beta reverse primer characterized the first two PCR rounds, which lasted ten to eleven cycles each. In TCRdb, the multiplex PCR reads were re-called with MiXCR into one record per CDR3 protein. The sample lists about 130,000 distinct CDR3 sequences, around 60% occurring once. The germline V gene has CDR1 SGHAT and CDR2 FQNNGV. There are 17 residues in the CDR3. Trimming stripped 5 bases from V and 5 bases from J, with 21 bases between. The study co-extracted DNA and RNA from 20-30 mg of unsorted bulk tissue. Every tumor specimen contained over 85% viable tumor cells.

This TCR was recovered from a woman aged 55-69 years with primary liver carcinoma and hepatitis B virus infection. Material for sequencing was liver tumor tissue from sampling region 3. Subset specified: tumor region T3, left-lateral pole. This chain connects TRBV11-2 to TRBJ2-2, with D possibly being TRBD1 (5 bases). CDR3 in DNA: TGTGCCAGCAGCCCCGGATGGATAGGGGTTGTTACCGGGGAGCTGTTTTTT. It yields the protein CASSPGWIGVVTGELFF.